The text below deals with one TCR beta chain. Antigen specificity is unknown. The record originates from a study of monozygotic twins with inflammatory bowel disease. Study-wide results and caveats: Cells of different T cell subtypes could not be told apart. Any single strong signal or clonotype tied to IBD lacked support.

With the 5' RACE reads reprocessed, TCRdb shows one record per CDR3 protein and no DNA. This table lists just over 300,000 distinct CDR3 sequences. Germline CDR1 is MNHNS and CDR2 is SASEGT. The CDR3 covers 17 residues. The sequenced sample consisted of blood. The receptor was isolated from a human donor with ulcerative colitis or Crohn's disease, or a healthy co-twin of an affected twin (not recorded which). J is TRBJ2-4 and V is TRBV6-1; the D gene TCRdb calls, TRBD1, cannot be checked with no DNA. CDR3 protein: CASSEDQGVPSKNIQYF.